One sample yielded the 24 T cell receptor beta chains listed below, sequenced in a study of T cell responses to AZD1222 COVID-19 vaccine. Here immunoSEQ multiplex PCR was the method, and the copy in TCRdb shows in-frame clones only, minus some. Among 120,000 to 150,000 clones, 88% were seen once, and the ten largest hold 5.4%. The input for sequencing was peripheral blood, taken 28 days after the second dose of the MenACWY control vaccine. These receptor sequences come from an adult who received the MenACWY meningococcal vaccine as a control.

CDR3 amino acids: CASSLGGVGWYNEQFF. The CDR3 DNA follows: TGTGCCAGCAGTTTGGGAGGGGTTGGTTGGTACAATGAGCAGTTCTTC. The V call is TRBV28, the J call TRBJ2-1, with TRBD2 identical over 7 bases. Germline CDR1 reads MDHEN; CDR2 reads SYDVKM. V lost 3 bases to trimming and J lost 4 bases; unmatched junction nucleotides: 9. The CDR3 covers 16 residues.

This chain links TRBV5-1 with TRBJ1-1, with TRBD1 as a possible D gene (5 bases). Per the germline V gene, CDR1 is SGHRS and CDR2 is YFSETQ. V was shortened by 0 bases and J by 9 bases, with 15 bases between the two germline ends. The CDR3 extends over 14 amino acids. The CDR3 spells CASSLEVQAGQAFF. The CDR3 nucleotides read TGCGCCAGCAGCTTGGAGGTGCAAGCAGGGCAAGCTTTCTTT.

A few counts support this clone. The chain couples TRBV14 to TRBJ2-6, with a tentative D call TRBD2 (6 bases). Trimming took 0 bases from V and 1 from J, leaving 7 bases between them. The CDR3 runs 16 residues. Germline CDR1 and CDR2: SGHDN and FVKESK. In nucleotides, the CDR3 is TGTGCCAGCAGCCAAGATCGGGGGTCTGGGGCCAACGTCCTGACTTTC. It yields the protein CASSQDRGSGANVLTF.

This clone was seen a single time. The gene calls are TRBV29-1 and TRBJ1-1; the D is unclear. Germline V CDR1 and CDR2: SQVTM, ANQGSEA. The CDR3 extends over 12 amino acids. Trimming took off 8 bases at V and 0 bases at J, with 10 bases between the two ends. The CDR3 loop reads CSSRALNTEAFF. The CDR3 DNA is TGCAGCTCCCGGGCTTTGAACACTGAAGCTTTCTTT.

V gene TRBV10-3 combines with J gene TRBJ1-1; D unclear. Germline values: CDR1 ENHRY, CDR2 SYGVKD. Trimming stripped 3 bases from V and 1 base from J, with 21 bases between. The CDR3 extends over 18 amino acids. The CDR3 DNA is TGTGCCATCAGTGATAGTTTCCTTAAGGGTATTAGGAACACTGAAGCTTTCTTT. It is translated as CAISDSFLKGIRNTEAFF.

This chain joins TRBV7-9 and TRBJ1-2; D unclear. Germline CDR1 SEHNR, CDR2 FQNEAQ (reference sequence). Trimming took 1 base from V and 7 from J, leaving 7 bases between them. The CDR3 runs to 12 residues. CDR3 sequence (DNA): TGTGCCAGCAGCTTAGAAGGTCCTGGCTACACCTTC. As protein: CASSLEGPGYTF.

The chain joins TRBV6-5 to TRBJ1-1, with 7 bases matching TRBD1. Germline CDR1 MNHEY, CDR2 SVGAGI. This CDR3 comprises 11 residues. The trim removed 5 bases at V and 7 bases at J, leaving 1 base unmatched. The DNA of the CDR3 is TGTGCCAGCAGTCGACAGGGTGAAGCTTTCTTT. This gives the protein CASSRQGEAFF.

The CDR3 here is CASSLSWGLNQPQHF. The CDR3 DNA reads as TGTGCCAGCAGCTTGTCCTGGGGCCTCAATCAGCCCCAGCATTTT. The rearrangement links TRBV5-5 to TRBJ1-5; TRBD1 is a possible D gene (5 bases). The germline CDR1 and CDR2 sequences are SGHKS and YYEKEE (reference sequence). This CDR3 is built from 15 residues. Trimming left V 1 base short and J 3 bases short, with 11 bases between.

The rearrangement links TRBV3-1 (or the pseudogene TRBV3-2) to TRBJ1-2; D call uncertain. With 2 bases removed from V and 8 bases from J, the gap between germline ends came to 6 bases. CDR1 and CDR2 from the germline V gene are LGHDT and YNNKEL (reference sequence). CDR3 length: 11 residues. CDR3 protein: CASSQMEGYTF. In DNA, the CDR3 is TGTGCCAGCAGCCAAATGGAGGGCTACACCTTC.

The V gene is TRBV11-2, the J gene TRBJ2-3, with 8 bases lining up with TRBD2. Germline-derived CDR1 and CDR2 are SGHAT and FQNNGV. This CDR3 contains 14 residues. Trimming cost V 5 bases and J 2 bases; bases outside gene matches: 3. In DNA, the CDR3 is TGTGCCAGCAGCCGCGGGGGGTCCACAGATACGCAGTATTTT. Amino acid sequence: CASSRGGSTDTQYF.

The rearrangement joins TRBV6-2 or TRBV6-3 to TRBJ2-7, with 7 bases identical to TRBD2. The CDR3 has 16 amino acids. The germline V gene has CDR1 MNHEY and CDR2 SVGEGT. V lost 0 bases and J lost 7; bases outside the gene matches: 12. CDR3 in DNA: TGTGCCAGCAGTTACTCCGGTCTCGGGAGGAAGTTAGAGCAGTACTTC. Protein: CASSYSGLGRKLEQYF.

The chain employs TRBV6-2 or TRBV6-3 and TRBJ2-3; 9 bases fit TRBD2. V lost 2 bases to trimming and J lost 4 bases; unmatched junction nucleotides: 4. The CDR3 sequence is 15 residues long. Germline CDR1 is MNHEY and CDR2 is SVGEGT. The CDR3 DNA is TGTGCCAGCAGTTACGCGGGAGGGCAACCAGATACGCAGTATTTT. This encodes CASSYAGGQPDTQYF.

This clone was seen more than once but under ten times. The gene calls are TRBV6-5 and TRBJ2-3; 9 bases match TRBD2. Germline assignment: CDR1 MNHEY and CDR2 SVGAGI. CDR3 length: 16 amino acids. The J segment lost 1 base and the V segment lost 0 bases, leaving 2 bases of the junction unmatched. The chain's CDR3 is CASSYSAGGGTDTQYF. The CDR3 nucleotides read TGTGCCAGCAGTTACTCAGCGGGAGGAGGCACAGATACGCAGTATTTT.

This rearrangement joins TRBV18 to TRBJ2-1; TRBD1 matches at 10 bases. V shed 4 bases, J shed 4 bases, and the junction held 10 bases outside the gene matches. Germline CDR1 reads KGHSH; CDR2 reads LQKENI. The CDR3 sequence is 17 residues long. In DNA, the CDR3 is TGTGCCAGCTCACTCCTATTCCGGGACAGGGGATACAATGAGCAGTTCTTC. Translating gives CASSLLFRDRGYNEQFF.

The chain has TRBV9 and TRBJ2-7, with 8 nucleotides matching TRBD1. The length of the CDR3 is 14 residues. Unmatched junction bases numbered 5, after V lost 1 base and J lost 5 bases. Germline CDR1 and CDR2: SGDLS and YYNGEE. CDR3 in amino acids: CASSVRQGSHEQYF. As DNA, the CDR3 is TGTGCCAGCAGCGTAAGACAGGGGTCCCACGAGCAGTACTTC. Looking up the rest from reference TRBV9 and TRBJ2-7 gives the full variable domain: DSGVTQTPKHLITATGQRVTLRCSPRSGDLSVYWYQQSLDQGLQFLIQYYNGEERAKGNILERFSAQQFPDLHSELNLSSLELGDSALYFCASSVRQGSHEQYFGPGTRLTVT.

The chain is built from TRBV5-1 and TRBJ2-1; D assignment may be TRBD1 or TRBD2 (5 bases each). V dropped 0 bases and J dropped 0 bases, with 13 bases sitting between them. From germline, CDR1 is SGHRS and CDR2 YFSETQ. The CDR3 has 17 amino acids. CDR3 coding DNA: TGCGCCAGCAGCTTGGGGGCGGGCCAGGGCTCCTACAATGAGCAGTTCTTC. Residues: CASSLGAGQGSYNEQFF. The variable domain in full, with the rest retrieved from reference TRBV5-1 and TRBJ2-1, is KAGVTQTPRYLIKTRGQQVTLSCSPISGHRSVSWYQQTPGQGLQFLFEYFSETQRNKGNFPGRFSGRQFSNSRSEMNVSTLELGDSALYLCASSLGAGQGSYNEQFFGPGTRLTVL.

This rearrangement joins TRBV25-1 to TRBJ1-6; 10 bases fit TRBD1. V lost 6 bases to trimming and J lost 10 bases; unmatched junction nucleotides: 18. CDR1 and CDR2 (germline): MGHDK, SYGVNS. This CDR3 has 18 residues. CDR3 nucleotides: TGTGCCAGCAGCTCAGTGGGACAGGGGCCCCGACTTAAGTCACCCCTCCACTTT. Translated, it gives CASSSVGQGPRLKSPLHF.

The rearrangement links TRBV6-5 to TRBJ2-3, with D maybe TRBD2 (5 bases). The germline CDR1 and CDR2 sequences are MNHEY and SVGAGI. The CDR3 sequence is 15 residues long. Trimming removed 8 bases from V and 0 bases from J, with 15 bases in between. CDR3 sequence reads: CASEETTVSTDTQYF. For the CDR3, the DNA is TGTGCCAGCGAAGAGACTACCGTTAGCACAGATACGCAGTATTTT.

This clone is a singleton in its sample. The chain has TRBV19 and TRBJ2-5; 14 bases map to TRBD2. Trimming cost V 3 bases and J 2 bases; bases outside gene matches: 5. Germline V gives CDR1 LNHDA, CDR2 SQIVND (reference sequence). The length of the CDR3 is 17 residues. Written as DNA, the CDR3 is TGTGCCAGTAGTATTGGGGGGACTAGCGGGAGTCAAGAGACCCAGTACTTC. This sequence encodes CASSIGGTSGSQETQYF.

The chain employs TRBV11-2 and TRBJ2-7; D is ambiguous. The germline gives CDR1 SGHAT, CDR2 FQNNGV. The CDR3 is 12 amino acids. Trimming stripped 3 bases from V and 3 bases from J, with 6 bases between. CDR3 sequence: CASSFLDYEQYF. In nucleotides, the CDR3 is TGTGCCAGCAGCTTCCTCGACTACGAGCAGTACTTC.

The chain employs TRBV30 and TRBJ2-1, with 9 bases matching TRBD2. CDR1 GTSNPN and CDR2 SVGIG come from the germline V gene (reference sequence). Trimming removed 2 bases from V and 5 bases from J; junction bases left unmatched: 1. The CDR3 sequence is 13 residues long. CDR3 DNA sequence: TGTGCCTGGAGTAGCGGGGGGAACAATGAGCAGTTCTTC. It specifies CAWSSGGNNEQFF.

This clone was observed a single time. This chain links TRBV19 with TRBJ1-1; 10 bases are shared with TRBD1. Germline CDR1 and CDR2: LNHDA and SQIVND (reference sequence). V trimming: 4 bases; J trimming: 1 base; junction bases outside the gene matches: 3. This CDR3 contains 15 residues. As DNA, the CDR3 is TGTGCCAGTAGTAGACAGGGGGCCTGGAACACTGAAGCTTTCTTT. This gives the protein CASSRQGAWNTEAFF.

The chain carries TRBV19 and TRBJ2-1, with TRBD2 identical over 10 bases. Germline loops: CDR1 LNHDA, CDR2 SQIVND (reference sequence). V shed 6 bases, J shed 10 bases, and the junction held 12 bases outside the gene matches. CDR3 length: 15 residues. CDR3 amino acids: CASSLKREGGQEQFF. In nucleotides, the CDR3 is TGTGCCAGTAGCCTTAAGCGGGAGGGGGGGCAGGAGCAGTTCTTC.

The chain is built from TRBV7-9 and TRBJ1-6; D perhaps matches TRBD1 (6 bases). Germline values: CDR1 SEHNR, CDR2 FQNEAQ (reference sequence). V dropped 5 bases and J dropped 7 bases, with 18 bases sitting between them. The CDR3 loop spans 16 amino acids. The CDR3 DNA reads TGTGCCAGCAGCCTACCCGCTCGGGACACAAATTCACCCCTCCACTTT. This gives the protein CASSLPARDTNSPLHF.